This is a list of T cell receptor beta chains from one sample in a study of cytomegalovirus exposure and HLA in healthy donors. This table comes from immunoSEQ multiplex PCR, and its TCRdb copy is limited to in-frame clones, with some not included. Seen here are approximately 110,000 clones, about four fifths observed once, and the top ten hold around 1.2%. Input material: PBMCs. Every receptor here comes from a man aged 30 to 45 in good health and CMV-seronegative. CDR3s include the opening cysteine and the closing phenylalanine or tryptophan. Fields, in order: CDR3 length, clone size, V gene, D gene, J gene, CDR3 DNA, CDR3 protein. D genes are given only for firm matches. Clone size, where shown, is once, few, many, or a class for clones that have expanded.

len: 14
abundance: once
v_gene: TRBV5-1
d_gene: TRBD1
j_gene: TRBJ2-7
CDR3nt: TGCGCCAGCAGCTTGAGGCAGGGGGCCTACGAGCAGTACTTC
CDR3aa: CASSLRQGAYEQYF

len: 20
abundance: NA
v_gene: TRBV6-1
d_gene: TRBD1
j_gene: TRBJ2-6
CDR3nt: TGTGCCAGCAGTGAACTACCGGGACAGGCCCATTTCTCTGGGGCCAACGTCCTGACTTTC
CDR3aa: CASSELPGQAHFSGANVLTF

len: 16
abundance: NA
v_gene: TRBV11-2
d_gene: TRBD2
j_gene: TRBJ2-3
CDR3nt: TGTGCCAGCAGAAAACAGCGGGGGGCTAGCACAGATACGCAGTATTTT
CDR3aa: CASRKQRGASTDTQYF

len: 16
abundance: NA
v_gene: TRBV28
d_gene: TRBD1
j_gene: TRBJ1-2
CDR3nt: TGTGCCAGCAGTGCACCCCCGGGACAGGGTAACTATGGCTACACCTTC
CDR3aa: CASSAPPGQGNYGYTF

len: 14
abundance: NA
v_gene: TRBV19
d_gene: NA
j_gene: TRBJ2-7
CDR3nt: TGTGCCAGTAGTATCACAGCAGGGGTCGACGAGCAGTACTTC
CDR3aa: CASSITAGVDEQYF

len: 15
abundance: NA
v_gene: TRBV7-2
d_gene: TRBD2
j_gene: TRBJ2-7
CDR3nt: TGTGCCAGCACCAAAGCAGCGGGGGGGGCCTACGAGCAGTACTTC
CDR3aa: CASTKAAGGAYEQYF

len: 15
abundance: NA
v_gene: TRBV28
d_gene: TRBD2
j_gene: TRBJ2-2
CDR3nt: TGTGCCAGCCTTCCTAGCGGGCAATCCACCGGGGAGCTGTTTTTT
CDR3aa: CASLPSGQSTGELFF

len: 15
abundance: NA
v_gene: TRBV5-4
d_gene: NA
j_gene: TRBJ1-6
CDR3nt: TGTGCCAGCAGGAAACAGGTGGCCTATAATTCACCCCTCCACTTT
CDR3aa: CASRKQVAYNSPLHF

len: 17
abundance: once
v_gene: TRBV5-6
d_gene: TRBD2
j_gene: TRBJ2-7
CDR3nt: TGTGCCAGCAGCTTGGTCTCTAGCGGCGACATCCTCTACGAGCAGTACTTC
CDR3aa: CASSLVSSGDILYEQYF

len: 16
abundance: NA
v_gene: TRBV28
d_gene: NA
j_gene: TRBJ2-1
CDR3nt: TGTGCCAGCAGTTTATTAACCCCCTCGGCCTACAATGAGCAGTTCTTC
CDR3aa: CASSLLTPSAYNEQFF

len: 15
abundance: NA
v_gene: TRBV29-1
d_gene: TRBD1
j_gene: TRBJ2-2
CDR3nt: TGCAGCGTCGCCACAGGGGGTCCCGCGACCGGGGAGCTGTTTTTT
CDR3aa: CSVATGGPATGELFF

len: 14
abundance: few
v_gene: TRBV7-2
d_gene: NA
j_gene: TRBJ2-5
CDR3nt: TGTGCCAGCAGCATCGACACATCCCAAGAGACCCAGTACTTC
CDR3aa: CASSIDTSQETQYF

len: 15
abundance: few
v_gene: TRBV9
d_gene: NA
j_gene: TRBJ2-2
CDR3nt: TGTGCCAGCAGCGTTCAGGGGCGGAGTACCGGGGAGCTGTTTTTT
CDR3aa: CASSVQGRSTGELFF

len: 15
abundance: NA
v_gene: TRBV6-6
d_gene: NA
j_gene: TRBJ1-2
CDR3nt: TGTGCCAGCAGTTCTCCACTGGGGGGAATTCGTGGCTACACCTTC
CDR3aa: CASSSPLGGIRGYTF

len: 15
abundance: NA
v_gene: TRBV2
d_gene: TRBD2
j_gene: TRBJ2-5
CDR3nt: TGTGCCAGCAGGGACCGGGACTACATGGGGGAGACCCAGTACTTC
CDR3aa: CASRDRDYMGETQYF

len: 14
abundance: few
v_gene: TRBV5-1
d_gene: NA
j_gene: TRBJ1-1
CDR3nt: TGCGCCAGCAGACCAGACACGTTGAACACTGAAGCTTTCTTT
CDR3aa: CASRPDTLNTEAFF

len: 17
abundance: few
v_gene: TRBV28
d_gene: TRBD1
j_gene: TRBJ1-3
CDR3nt: TGTGCCAGCAGTTTGCCGACAGGGGGCTGGGCTGGAAACACCATATATTTT
CDR3aa: CASSLPTGGWAGNTIYF

len: 14
abundance: few
v_gene: TRBV5-8
d_gene: TRBD2
j_gene: TRBJ2-3
CDR3nt: TGTGCCAGCAGATCGGGACTAGCGGGAGATACGCAGTATTTT
CDR3aa: CASRSGLAGDTQYF

len: 21
abundance: NA
v_gene: TRBV19
d_gene: TRBD2
j_gene: TRBJ2-7
CDR3nt: TGTGCCAGTAGTGTAAACTTCGGGGGACTAGCGGGAGGGCCTTCGTCCTACGAGCAGTACTTC
CDR3aa: CASSVNFGGLAGGPSSYEQYF

len: 14
abundance: NA
v_gene: TRBV11-2
d_gene: TRBD1
j_gene: TRBJ1-2
CDR3nt: TGTGCCAGCAGCGCTTTGACAGGGGGTTATGGCTACACCTTC
CDR3aa: CASSALTGGYGYTF

len: 13
abundance: NA
v_gene: TRBV2
d_gene: NA
j_gene: TRBJ1-5
CDR3nt: TGTGCCAGCAGTGAAGGCGGGGGTTGGCCCCAGCATTTT
CDR3aa: CASSEGGGWPQHF

len: 13
abundance: NA
v_gene: TRBV19
d_gene: NA
j_gene: TRBJ2-4
CDR3nt: TGTGCCAGTAGTACCGGAGCCAAAAACATTCAGTACTTC
CDR3aa: CASSTGAKNIQYF

len: 13
abundance: NA
v_gene: TRBV18
d_gene: NA
j_gene: TRBJ2-2
CDR3nt: TGTGCCAGCTCACTTATGAGGACCGGGGAGCTGTTTTTT
CDR3aa: CASSLMRTGELFF